This T cell receptor beta chain was recovered during a study of T cells in Graves' hyperthyroidism and ophthalmopathy (dated by TCRdb to the late 2010s). Broadly, across the study: Peripheral blood was sampled at the time of initial diagnosis, prior to any treatment. TCR V-J signatures able to tell the groups apart were searched for in a discovery cohort of 95 to 100 patients, of whom approximately 40 had Graves' ophthalmopathy and around 57 had stable Graves' hyperthyroidism. Prospective prediction of ophthalmopathy was tested in an independent validation cohort consisting of 18 hyperthyroidism patients and approximately 16 patients who later progressed to ophthalmopathy. The 95 to 100 discovery patients were divided at random into training and test sets in a 7:3 ratio. Thyroid tissue and blood T-cell repertoires from about six Graves' hyperthyroidism patients were also compared in the study. Following sampling, methimazole starting at 30 mg daily was given to hyperthyroidism patients, and high-dose intravenous methylprednisolone was given to ophthalmopathy patients. The paper describes TCR Vbeta CDR3 sequencing of around 130 peripheral blood samples, made up of roughly 40 ophthalmopathy patients, roughly 80 hyperthyroidism patients and roughly 17 progressor patients. The full study reports these points: A 13 V-J signature model separated ophthalmopathy from stable hyperthyroidism, with roughly 88% sensitivity and roughly 81% specificity in cross-validation and 80%/75% in testing. No statistical method was used to set the sample size in advance, and investigators knew the group allocation. In validation, the model predicted progression to ophthalmopathy a median of around six months before onset, with around 70% sensitivity and almost 75% specificity. Most expanded thyroid clonotypes (frequency above 0.001) were also found in blood, which suggests that blood repertoires may mirror thyroid immune responses.

The junction shows trimming of 4 bases on V and 6 bases on J, plus 16 bases between the germline ends. Based on the germline V gene, the CDR1 and CDR2 sequences are SGHRS and YFSETQ. The CDR3, from cysteine to phenylalanine, totals 15 residues. Left in the record is the CDR3 DNA by itself, 45 bases read in frame from the first base. Amplification of TCR beta CDR3 regions was carried out from RNA transcripts. A first-round RT-PCR of the TCR CDR3 used the HTBI primer set with the Qiagen OneStep RT-PCR kit. A second multiplex PCR round built the libraries, followed by size selection and purification. The libraries were sequenced on an Illumina HiSeq2000 using paired-end 100 bp reads. The source study handled its data this way. SOAPnuke was used to process the raw data, throwing out any read that contained adapters or uncalled bases, had a mean Phred below 15, or lacked an exact constant-primer or identifier match. COPE v1.2.5 was used to merge high-quality paired reads, and clonotypes were defined as unique nucleotide sequences. MiTCR v1.1 was used to align clonotypes to the IMGT TRBV, TRBD and TRBJ reference segments. Only V-J combinations with frequency above 0.0001, covering about 99% of repertoires, were analysed. The TCS score was defined as the ratio of F50 (clonal expansion) to E x V (chaos), calculated using BLOSUM62-based TCRdist between CDR3 peptides within each V-J. Welch's t-statistics and random forest reduced 450 to 600 V-J features to roughly 13, which were used in a naive Bayes classifier (R e1071). Thyroid-blood repertoire similarity was quantified with the Morisita-Horn index. TCRdb ran its own pipeline on the public reads, namely fastp trimming at Q25 and MiXCR clone calling, and kept in-frame beta chains. One record per CDR3 amino acid sequence lists the most common genes and DNA. For this entry, the V and J calls and clone size follow TCRdb and not the study's own pipeline. In all, the sample holds nearly 750,000 distinct CDR3 sequences, and approximately 40% of those were seen once. Together, the top ten hold around 31% of the sample.

Stable Graves' hyperthyroidism was defined as the absence of progression to ophthalmopathy over 18 months of follow-up. Hyperthyroidism patients were aged 18 to 65 years and newly diagnosed, with disease duration of less than 2 months. Any patient with an uncontrolled infection, another autoimmune disease, pregnancy or lactation was excluded. Diagnoses relied on clinical symptoms, serum thyroxine and TRAb, thyroid ultrasound and orbital computed tomography. PBMCs were isolated from about 9.2 ml of fresh peripheral blood by Ficoll-Paque density gradient centrifugation. Total RNA was extracted with Trizol reagent, and quality was checked on an Agilent 2100 Bioanalyzer. Details on this clonotype: Its cognate antigen has yet to be identified. No quality values exist for individual bases; no much larger clone is one base distant.

The sequence links TRBV5-1 to TRBJ1-4, with the D gene uncertain. The receptor comes from a woman aged 40 to 55 with Graves' hyperthyroidism. Sample: blood. The CDR3 amino acid sequence is: CASSQAARRDEKLFF. In nucleotide form, the sequence is TGCGCCAGCAGCCAAGCTGCCAGAAGGGATGAAAAACTGTTTTTT. Full variable domain (CDR3 extended with the reference TRBV5-1 and TRBJ1-4 proteins): KAGVTQTPRYLIKTRGQQVTLSCSPISGHRSVSWYQQTPGQGLQFLFEYFSETQRNKGNFPGRFSGRQFSNSRSEMNVSTLELGDSALYLCASSQAARRDEKLFFGSGTQLSVL.